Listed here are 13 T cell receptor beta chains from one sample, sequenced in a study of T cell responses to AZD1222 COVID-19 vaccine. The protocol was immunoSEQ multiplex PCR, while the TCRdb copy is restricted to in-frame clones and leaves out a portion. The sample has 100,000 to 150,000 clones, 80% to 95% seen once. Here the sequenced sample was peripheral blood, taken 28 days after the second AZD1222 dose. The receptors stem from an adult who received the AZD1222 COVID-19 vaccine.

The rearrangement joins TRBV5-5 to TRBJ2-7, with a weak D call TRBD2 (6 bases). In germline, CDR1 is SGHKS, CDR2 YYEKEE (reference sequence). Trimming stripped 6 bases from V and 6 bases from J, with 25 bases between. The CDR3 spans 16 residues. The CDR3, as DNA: TGTGCCAGCAACCTCGAGCCGGGACGGGGGAAGGGCGAGCAGTACTTC. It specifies CASNLEPGRGKGEQYF.

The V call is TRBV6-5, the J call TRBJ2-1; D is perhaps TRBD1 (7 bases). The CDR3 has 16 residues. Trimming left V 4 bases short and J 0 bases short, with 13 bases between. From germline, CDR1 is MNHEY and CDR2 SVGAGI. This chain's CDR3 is CASSSGRGVSYNEQFF. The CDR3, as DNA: TGTGCCAGCAGTTCCGGCAGGGGGGTCTCCTACAATGAGCAGTTCTTC.

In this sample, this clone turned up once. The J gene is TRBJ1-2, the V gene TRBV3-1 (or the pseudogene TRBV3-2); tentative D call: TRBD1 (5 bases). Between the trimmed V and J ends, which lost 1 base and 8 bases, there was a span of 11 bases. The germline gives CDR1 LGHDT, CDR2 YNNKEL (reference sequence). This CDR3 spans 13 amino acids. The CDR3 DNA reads TGTGCCAGCAGCCAAGGAGGGGCTATCGGCTACACCTTC. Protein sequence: CASSQGGAIGYTF.

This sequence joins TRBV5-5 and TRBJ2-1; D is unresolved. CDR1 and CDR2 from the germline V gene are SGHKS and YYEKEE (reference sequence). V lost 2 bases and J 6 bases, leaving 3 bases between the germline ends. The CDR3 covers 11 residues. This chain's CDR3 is CASSFSNEQFF. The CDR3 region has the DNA TGTGCCAGCAGCTTCTCCAATGAGCAGTTCTTC.

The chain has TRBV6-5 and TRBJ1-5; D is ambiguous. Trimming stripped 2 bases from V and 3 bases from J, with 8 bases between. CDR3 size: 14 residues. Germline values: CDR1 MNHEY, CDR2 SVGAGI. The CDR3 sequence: CASSYGPHNQPQHF. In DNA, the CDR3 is TGTGCCAGCAGTTACGGACCGCACAATCAGCCCCAGCATTTT.

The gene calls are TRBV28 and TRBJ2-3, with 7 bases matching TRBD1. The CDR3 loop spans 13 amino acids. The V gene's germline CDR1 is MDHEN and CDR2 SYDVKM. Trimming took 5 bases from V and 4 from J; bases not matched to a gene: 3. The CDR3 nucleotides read TGTGCCAGCAGTGGAGGACAGGCAGATACGCAGTATTTT. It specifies CASSGGQADTQYF.

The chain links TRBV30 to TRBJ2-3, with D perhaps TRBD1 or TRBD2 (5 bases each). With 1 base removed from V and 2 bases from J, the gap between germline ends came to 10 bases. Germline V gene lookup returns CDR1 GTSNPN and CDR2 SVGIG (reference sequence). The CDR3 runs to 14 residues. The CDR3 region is CAWSEGTSTDTQYF. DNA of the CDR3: TGTGCCTGGAGTGAGGGGACCTCCACAGATACGCAGTATTTT.

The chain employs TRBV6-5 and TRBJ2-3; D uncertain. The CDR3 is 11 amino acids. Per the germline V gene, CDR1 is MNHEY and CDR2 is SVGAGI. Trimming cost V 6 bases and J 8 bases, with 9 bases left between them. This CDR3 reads CASSSTRTQYF. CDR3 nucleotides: TGTGCCAGCAGCTCGACCCGTACGCAGTATTTT.

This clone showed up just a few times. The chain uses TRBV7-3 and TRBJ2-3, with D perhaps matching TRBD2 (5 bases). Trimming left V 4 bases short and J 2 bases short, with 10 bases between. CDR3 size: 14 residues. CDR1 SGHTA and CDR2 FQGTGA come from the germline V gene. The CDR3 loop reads CASSYGLITDTQYF. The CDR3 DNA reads TGTGCCAGCAGCTACGGACTTATCACAGATACGCAGTATTTT.

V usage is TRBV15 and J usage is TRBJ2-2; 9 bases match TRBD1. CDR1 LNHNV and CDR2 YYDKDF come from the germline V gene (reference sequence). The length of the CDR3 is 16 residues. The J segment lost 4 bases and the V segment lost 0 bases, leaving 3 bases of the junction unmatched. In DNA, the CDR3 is TGTGCCACCAGCAGAGATCGGACAGGGGCCACCGGGGAGCTGTTTTTT. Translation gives CATSRDRTGATGELFF.

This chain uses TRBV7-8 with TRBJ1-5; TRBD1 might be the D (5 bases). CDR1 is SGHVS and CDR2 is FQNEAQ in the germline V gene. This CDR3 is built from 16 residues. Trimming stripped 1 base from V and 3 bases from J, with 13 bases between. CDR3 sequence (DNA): TGTGCCAGCAGCTTAGAGCAAGGCAGGGACAATCAGCCCCAGCATTTT. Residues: CASSLEQGRDNQPQHF.

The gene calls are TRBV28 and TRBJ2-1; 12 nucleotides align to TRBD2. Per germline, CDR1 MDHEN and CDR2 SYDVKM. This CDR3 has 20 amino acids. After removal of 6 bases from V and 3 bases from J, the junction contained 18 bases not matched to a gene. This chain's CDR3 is CASRAPQGLAGRVSYNEQFF. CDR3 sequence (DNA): TGTGCCAGCAGGGCTCCGCAGGGACTAGCGGGCCGCGTTAGCTACAATGAGCAGTTCTTC.

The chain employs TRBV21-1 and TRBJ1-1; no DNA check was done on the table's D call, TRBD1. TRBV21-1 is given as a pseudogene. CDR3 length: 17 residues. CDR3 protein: CASTLGSEGETNTEAFF. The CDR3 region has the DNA TGTGCCAGCACCCTGGGAAGCGAGGGGGAGACAAACACTGAAGCTTTCTTT.